Reported below is one T cell receptor (beta chain). Germline loops: CDR1 SGHRS, CDR2 YFSETQ. The CDR3 covers 15 residues. V was pared by 1 base and J by 9 bases, with 7 bases of the junction left unmatched. Profiled with immunoSEQ multiplex PCR; TCRdb holds only in-frame clones, not every one. Found here are about 200,000 clones, about 88% of them singletons; the top ten hold around 4.9%. The source of the sample is a study of blood T cell repertoires in COVID-19. Turning to the study itself: Sites across the United States, Italy and Spain contributed samples from acute and convalescent COVID-19. The cDNA or gDNA used as material had been derived from T cells, B-cell-depleted T cells, or PBMCs.

V gene TRBV5-1 combines with J gene TRBJ2-1; 10 nucleotides agree with TRBD2. The sequenced sample consisted of peripheral blood. The TCR originated in an elderly woman with acute or convalescent COVID-19. CDR3 region: CASSLNQREGGEQFF. DNA of the CDR3: TGCGCCAGCAGCTTGAACCAGCGGGAGGGCGGTGAGCAGTTCTTC.